This entry concerns a single TCR beta chain. A single count supports this clone. The antigen it recognizes is unknown. No much larger clone exists at a distance of one base, and base qualities are not known. TCRbeta CDR3 regions were amplified from genomic DNA using the immunoSEQ Assay, a bias-controlled multiplex PCR. Under the source paper's analysis protocol: Nucleated cell counts per sample were estimated from amplification of reference gene primers within the assay. To quantify the absolute abundance of each unique TCRbeta CDR3 rearrangement, sequence reads were collapsed and filtered. For each sample, productive Simpson clonality was calculated as the square root of Simpson's diversity index over productive rearrangements. TCRdb obtained this table from immuneACCESS and retained in-frame rearrangements with V and J assigned. These tables miss some clones; where compared with another copy, unresolved V genes account for less than half of the shortfall, and the remainder is unexplained. The V and J calls and the clone size are those of that table, but D and trimming were determined from the DNA. Recorded for this sample are some 90,000 clones; approximately 86% of them occurred a single time. The ten most abundant clones make up 11% of the sample.

The data derive from a study of blood T cell repertoires in COVID-19 (dated by TCRdb to about 2020). Context from the whole study: Samples covering the acute and convalescent phases of COVID-19 were provided by collaborators in the United States, Italy and Spain. The prospective study material was composed of cDNA or gDNA derived from T cells, B-cell-depleted T cells, or PBMCs. The dataset comprised deeply sampled blood TCRbeta repertoires from subjects exposed to, actively infected with, or recovered from COVID-19. A freely available public database, intended as a resource for researchers studying the immune response to SARS-CoV-2, is where the repertoires were released. Samples came from the ongoing ImmuneRACE study (first 160 participants) plus 1,254 subjects from 6 global collaborators. Nearly every sample came with metadata listing a de-identified subject ID, COVID-19 status, age in years and sex. Where available, HLA class I and class II types were taken from metadata supplied by the sample provider and were not determined by assay-based typing. The full study reports these points: How much clinical and demographic metadata was included differed by source and by participant, and the metadata was provided uncurated.

The collaborating institutions used their own protocols to collect whole blood in K2EDTA tubes. For TCRbeta analysis, collaborators shipped samples as frozen whole blood, isolated PBMCs, or DNA extracted from either of those sample types. For this chain, trimming is 5 bases at the V end and 0 bases at the J end, and the number of junction bases without a gene match is 3. Measured from the cysteine to the phenylalanine, the CDR3 is 16 residues long. Left in the record is the CDR3 DNA by itself, 48 bases read in frame from the first base. The germline V gene (reference sequence) specifies LGHDT as CDR1 and YNNKEL as CDR2.

Sequences were obtained from peripheral blood. This sequence uses TRBV3-1 (or the pseudogene TRBV3-2) and TRBJ1-4; 10 bases in between match TRBD1. The source is a man aged 65-85 years with active or convalescent COVID-19. The CDR3 amino acid sequence is: CASSWDRGATNEKLFF. The DNA is TGTGCCAGCAGCTGGGACAGGGGAGCAACTAATGAAAAACTGTTTTTT.